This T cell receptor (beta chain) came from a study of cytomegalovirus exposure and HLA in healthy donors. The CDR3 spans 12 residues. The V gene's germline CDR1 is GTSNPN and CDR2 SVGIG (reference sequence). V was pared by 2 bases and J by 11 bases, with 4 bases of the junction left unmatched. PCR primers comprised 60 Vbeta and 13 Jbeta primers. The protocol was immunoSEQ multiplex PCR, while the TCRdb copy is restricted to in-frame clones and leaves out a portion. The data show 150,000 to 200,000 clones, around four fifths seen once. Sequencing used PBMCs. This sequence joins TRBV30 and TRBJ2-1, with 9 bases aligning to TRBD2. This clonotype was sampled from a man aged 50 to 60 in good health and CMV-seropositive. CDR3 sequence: CAWSPPSGKQFF. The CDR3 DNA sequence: TGTGCCTGGAGTCCCCCTAGCGGGAAGCAGTTCTTC.